Shown below are 14 T cell receptor beta chains from a single sample sequenced in a study of T cell responses to AZD1222 COVID-19 vaccine. TCRdb's copy holds only in-frame clones and misses some; the assay was immunoSEQ multiplex PCR. The sample lists 130,000 or so clones, 89% occurring once. The specimen was peripheral blood, collected on day 0 of AZD1222 vaccination. These receptors were taken from an adult in good health.

The rearrangement joins TRBV19 to TRBJ1-2, with no clear D. This CDR3 has 13 residues. Germline-derived CDR1 and CDR2 are LNHDA and SQIVND (reference sequence). Trimming left V 9 bases short and J 2 bases short, with 13 bases between. The CDR3 spells CASNGLANYGYTF. DNA for the CDR3: TGTGCCAGCAACGGACTCGCAAACTATGGCTACACCTTC.

This clone was seen only once. The chain has TRBV6-5 and TRBJ1-6; D is ambiguous. CDR1 and CDR2 (germline): MNHEY, SVGAGI. Trimming removed 2 bases at V and 6 bases at J, with 11 bases between. The CDR3 consists of 15 residues. CDR3 protein: CASSYLDPTNSPLHF. Here the CDR3 DNA reads TGTGCCAGCAGTTACCTAGATCCCACTAATTCACCCCTCCACTTT.

V gene TRBV25-1 combines with J gene TRBJ1-6; 10 bases are shared with TRBD1. CDR1 MGHDK and CDR2 SYGVNS come from the germline V gene. V dropped 2 bases and J dropped 6; count of bases not matched to a gene: 1. CDR3 length: 15 residues. DNA of the CDR3: TGTGCCAGCAGTGAAAGGGACAGGGGTAATTCACCCCTCCACTTT. Encoded protein: CASSERDRGNSPLHF.

The V call is TRBV15, the J call TRBJ1-5, with a weak D call TRBD1 (5 bases). CDR1 is LNHNV and CDR2 is YYDKDF in the germline V gene (reference sequence). The CDR3 has 15 residues. Deletions cut 3 bases from V and 4 bases from J, with 13 bases between. CDR3: CATSSPSPGNQPQHF. The CDR3 region has the DNA TGTGCCACCAGCAGCCCATCCCCAGGGAATCAGCCCCAGCATTTT.

The V call is TRBV7-6, the J call TRBJ2-2; the D is unclear. The V gene lost 5 bases and the J gene lost 2 bases, with 12 bases spanning the gap. The CDR3 loop spans 15 amino acids. Germline CDR1 reads SGHVS; CDR2 reads FNYEAQ. The CDR3 here is CASSKGPSNTGELFF. The CDR3 DNA is TGTGCCAGCAGCAAAGGACCGAGCAACACCGGGGAGCTGTTTTTT.

The genes are TRBV29-1 and TRBJ2-5; 7 bases line up with TRBD1. V lost 6 bases, J lost 4 bases, and 5 bases stayed unmatched. The CDR3 runs to 12 residues. Germline V gene sequence: CDR1 SQVTM, CDR2 ANQGSEA. The CDR3 nucleotides are TGCAGCGTCGCCAAGGGGGCAGAGACCCAGTACTTC. The encoded protein is CSVAKGAETQYF.

The chain uses TRBV4-1 and TRBJ2-5; D gene unclear. This CDR3 has 14 residues. Germline V gives CDR1 MGHRA, CDR2 YSYEKL. Trimming removed 1 base from V and 1 base from J, with 7 bases in between. CDR3 region: CASSQVLLQETQYF. The DNA for the CDR3 is TGCGCCAGCAGCCAAGTTCTCCTCCAAGAGACCCAGTACTTC.

The chain combines TRBV7-8 with TRBJ2-7; D is perhaps TRBD2 (6 bases). Germline assignment: CDR1 SGHVS and CDR2 FQNEAQ. The CDR3 covers 17 residues. Deletions cut 5 bases from V and 0 bases from J, with 20 bases between. CDR3: CASSPLPGTSFSYEQYF. The CDR3 bases are TGTGCCAGCAGCCCACTGCCCGGGACTTCATTCTCCTACGAGCAGTACTTC.

This chain links TRBV4-3 with TRBJ2-2; TRBD1 agrees at 8 bases. The germline V gene encodes CDR1 LGHNA and CDR2 YSLEER. CDR3 size: 19 residues. V was pared by 4 bases and J by 4 bases, with 17 bases of the junction left unmatched. The CDR3: CASSPKPSGQGLATGELFF. The DNA for the CDR3 is TGCGCCAGCAGCCCGAAGCCTTCCGGACAGGGTTTAGCCACCGGGGAGCTGTTTTTT.

J is TRBJ1-2 and V is TRBV7-2, with no clear D. The V and J ends lost 6 bases and 1 base respectively, with 9 bases between them. Germline lookup yields CDR1 SGHTA and CDR2 FQGNSA. The CDR3 totals 13 residues. The CDR3 protein is CASSPGVNYGYTF. The CDR3 nucleotides read TGTGCCAGCAGTCCCGGGGTTAACTATGGCTACACCTTC. Together with reference TRBV7-2 and TRBJ1-2, the CDR3 gives the full variable domain: GAGVSQSPSNKVTEKGKDVELRCDPISGHTALYWYRQSLGQGLEFLIYFQGNSAPDKSGLPSDRFSAERTGGSVSTLTIQRTQQEDSAVYLCASSPGVNYGYTFGSGTRLTVV.

The chain recombines TRBV30 with TRBJ2-7; 7 bases agree with TRBD1. This CDR3 comprises 13 residues. CDR1 is GTSNPN and CDR2 is SVGIG in the germline V gene (reference sequence). Trimming at V came to 7 bases and at J to 2 bases, leaving 8 bases not matched to a gene. The CDR3 here is CALDRKPPYEQYF. The CDR3 bases are TGTGCCTTGGACAGGAAGCCCCCCTACGAGCAGTACTTC.

About this clone itself: The same CDR3 can be traced to other DNA sequences in this sample. The chain combines TRBV10-3 with TRBJ2-6; TRBD1 is a possible D gene (6 bases). V dropped 2 bases and J dropped 1 base, with 12 bases sitting between them. CDR3 size: 17 residues. CDR1 and CDR2 from the germline V gene are ENHRY and SYGVKD. CDR3 sequence reads: CAISEPQGSSGANVLTF. The CDR3 DNA reads TGTGCCATCAGTGAGCCCCAGGGGAGTTCTGGGGCCAACGTCCTGACTTTC.

The rearrangement uses TRBV5-1 and TRBJ2-1; possibly TRBD1 or TRBD2 for D (5 bases each). CDR3 length equals 16 residues. Germline values: CDR1 SGHRS, CDR2 YFSETQ. V lost 2 bases to trimming and J lost 7 bases, with 19 bases between them. CDR3 amino acids: CASSLLGDLPGNEQFF. CDR3 DNA sequence: TGCGCCAGCAGCTTATTAGGGGACCTCCCCGGGAATGAGCAGTTCTTC.

The chain combines TRBV3-1 (or the pseudogene TRBV3-2) with TRBJ2-2; TRBD2 matches 16 bases. The CDR3 is 16 amino acids. With V trimmed by 3 bases and J by 6 bases, 1 base remained unmatched. From germline, CDR1 is LGHDT and CDR2 YNNKEL (reference sequence). The CDR3 loop reads CASSQGLAGGAGELFF. CDR3 nucleotides: TGTGCCAGCAGCCAGGGACTAGCGGGAGGGGCCGGGGAGCTGTTTTTT.